This is a list of T cell receptor beta chains from one sample in a study of identical twins. MiXCR was run by TCRdb on the 5' RACE reads, yielding one entry per CDR3 protein. The sample records approximately 250,000 distinct CDR3 sequences, around 6.5% being singletons. The same sample was also used in a study of T cells expressing NK-cell markers.

Sample: CD8+ T cells sorted from blood. These receptors all come from a woman between 18 and 30 years old in good health. Each CDR3 is given with its conserved first and last residue. A D gene is named only where the DNA matches it firmly. Expanded clones are given a class, and other clones once, few, many or no size at all.

abundance: many
j_gene: TRBJ2-1
d_gene: TRBD2
v_gene: TRBV29-1
CDR3nt: TGCAGCGTTGTGCTAGCGGGAGCCGGTGAGCAGTTCTTC
CDR3aa: CSVVLAGAGEQFF

abundance: many
j_gene: TRBJ2-5
d_gene: .
v_gene: TRBV5-1
CDR3nt: TGCGCCAGCAGCCCGTGGGGTATCGGGACTGCACAAGAGACCCAGTACTTC
CDR3aa: CASSPWGIGTAQETQYF

abundance: .
j_gene: TRBJ2-3
d_gene: .
v_gene: TRBV6-1
CDR3nt: TGTGCCTGGAAGAGGGGAAGCACAGATACGCAGTATTTT
CDR3aa: CAWKRGSTDTQYF

abundance: few
j_gene: TRBJ2-2
d_gene: TRBD1
v_gene: TRBV7-9
CDR3nt: TGTGCCAGCAGCCGTCGGACAGGGGGCACCGGGGAGCTGTTTTTT
CDR3aa: CASSRRTGGTGELFF

abundance: many
j_gene: TRBJ2-1
d_gene: TRBD2
v_gene: TRBV12-3/TRBV12-4
CDR3nt: TGTGCCAGCACCCTACCGGGACTAGCTCCGTACAATGAGCAGTTCTTC
CDR3aa: CASTLPGLAPYNEQFF

abundance: .
j_gene: TRBJ2-7
d_gene: .
v_gene: TRBV7-2
CDR3nt: TGTGCCAGCAGCTCGGGGGCGGGGACGTACGGGCAGTACTTC
CDR3aa: CASSSGAGTYGQYF

abundance: .
j_gene: TRBJ1-2
d_gene: TRBD1
v_gene: TRBV7-2
CDR3nt: TGTGCCAGCAGCTTTGCCAGACAGGGGGCCAACTATGGCTACACCTTC
CDR3aa: CASSFARQGANYGYTF

abundance: few
j_gene: TRBJ2-1
d_gene: TRBD2
v_gene: TRBV20-1
CDR3nt: TGCAGTGCTAGAGATGGTGAGGGACTAGCGGTATACAATGAGCAGTTCTTC
CDR3aa: CSARDGEGLAVYNEQFF

abundance: many
j_gene: TRBJ2-7
d_gene: .
v_gene: TRBV5-6
CDR3nt: TGTGCCAGCAGCTTAGGGCGCTCCTACGAGCAGTACTTC
CDR3aa: CASSLGRSYEQYF

abundance: few
j_gene: TRBJ2-5
d_gene: .
v_gene: TRBV9
CDR3nt: TGTGCCAGCAGCGTAGGGGCAGCACAAGAGACCCAGTACTTC
CDR3aa: CASSVGAAQETQYF

abundance: many
j_gene: TRBJ1-2
d_gene: .
v_gene: TRBV4-3
CDR3nt: TGCGCCAGCAGCCACCGACTCAGGGGAAACTATGGCTACACCTTC
CDR3aa: CASSHRLRGNYGYTF

abundance: .
j_gene: TRBJ2-2
d_gene: TRBD1
v_gene: TRBV2
CDR3nt: TGTGCCATTGGACAGGGTTCCACCGGGGAGCTGTTTTTT
CDR3aa: CAIGQGSTGELFF

abundance: few
j_gene: TRBJ2-5
d_gene: TRBD2
v_gene: TRBV6-1
CDR3nt: TGTGCCAGCAGAGATCTAGCGGGAGGAGAGACCCAGTACTTC
CDR3aa: CASRDLAGGETQYF

abundance: many
j_gene: TRBJ2-1
d_gene: .
v_gene: TRBV6-2/TRBV6-3
CDR3nt: TGTGCCAGCAGTTTCGGCCGGGGCAATGAGCAGTTCTTC
CDR3aa: CASSFGRGNEQFF